These 14 T cell receptor beta chains originate from one sample sequenced in a study of blood T cell repertoires in COVID-19. Only in-frame clones appear in the TCRdb table, and some are missing; sequencing was by immunoSEQ multiplex PCR. The sample lists about 220,000 clones; around 84% were seen once. Sequencing used peripheral blood. These receptors were obtained from a woman aged 55 to 70 who had recovered from COVID-19.

The chain is built from TRBV2 and TRBJ2-5; 7 nucleotides agree with TRBD2. This CDR3 region has 14 residues. Per germline, CDR1 SNHLY and CDR2 FYNNEI. V was clipped by 11 bases and J by 3 bases; unmatched bases: 12. The CDR3 region has the DNA TGTGCCGGGGGAGAAAGCGGGGTAAAAGAGACCCAGTACTTC. Translated: CAGGESGVKETQYF.

The chain carries TRBV12-5 and TRBJ2-4, with D unresolved. Germline CDR1 LGHNT, CDR2 FRNRAP. Trimming removed 1 base at V and 1 base at J, with 11 bases between. CDR3 length equals 16 residues. The CDR3 protein is CASGLDGWQAKNIQYF. The CDR3 DNA sequence: TGTGCTAGTGGTTTGGATGGTTGGCAGGCCAAAAACATTCAGTACTTC. Together with reference TRBV12-5 and TRBJ2-4, the CDR3 gives the full variable domain: DARVTQTPRHKVTEMGQEVTMRCQPILGHNTVFWYRQTMMQGLELLAYFRNRAPLDDSGMPKDRFSAEMPDATLATLKIQPSEPRDSAVYFCASGLDGWQAKNIQYFGAGTRLSVL.

The CDR3 loop is CASRLARGRTEAFF. DNA for the CDR3: TGTGCAAGTCGCTTAGCGCGGGGGAGGACTGAAGCTTTCTTT. V usage is TRBV12-2 and J usage is TRBJ1-1. TRBV12-2 is a pseudogene locus. The CDR3 consists of 14 residues.

This chain uses TRBV24-1 with TRBJ2-3; TRBD2 aligns across 10 bases. The length of the CDR3 is 15 residues. Germline lookup yields CDR1 KGHDR and CDR2 SFDVKD. V lost 2 bases and J lost 4; bases outside the gene matches: 2. In nucleotides, the CDR3 is TGTGCCACCAGTGATTCAGCGGGGGGGGCAGATACGCAGTATTTT. This codes for CATSDSAGGADTQYF.

This chain uses TRBV18 with TRBJ2-7; TRBD2 matches at 12 bases. V lost 4 bases to trimming and J lost 4 bases; unmatched junction nucleotides: 8. In germline, CDR1 is KGHSH, CDR2 LQKENI. The CDR3 length is 16 residues. The CDR3 protein is CASSRLLAGGRYEQYF. CDR3 sequence (DNA): TGTGCCAGCTCACGACTACTAGCGGGGGGCCGTTACGAGCAGTACTTC.

The genes are TRBV4-1 and TRBJ1-3; D gene ambiguous. Germline V CDR1 and CDR2: MGHRA, YSYEKL. This CDR3 region has 15 residues. The V gene lost 0 bases and the J gene lost 0 bases, with 6 bases spanning the gap. DNA for the CDR3: TGCGCCAGCAGCCAAGAAAGCGACTCTGGAAACACCATATATTTT. Translation gives CASSQESDSGNTIYF.

This chain connects TRBV5-1 to TRBJ2-7, with TRBD1 as a possible D gene (6 bases). The CDR3 loop spans 13 amino acids. Germline V gene data show CDR1 as SGHRS and CDR2 as YFSETQ. V was clipped by 4 bases and J by 3 bases, with 11 bases between them. The CDR3 DNA reads as TGCGCCAGCAGCCTGGACAGCTTCTACGAGCAGTACTTC. It yields the protein CASSLDSFYEQYF.

The gene calls are TRBV2 and TRBJ2-5, with D perhaps matching TRBD2 (5 bases). CDR3 length: 13 residues. Trimming cost V 3 bases and J 5 bases, with 10 bases left between them. Germline V gene lookup returns CDR1 SNHLY and CDR2 FYNNEI. As DNA, the CDR3 is TGTGCCAGCAGTGACGTCGGGAAGGAGACCCAGTACTTC. This sequence encodes CASSDVGKETQYF. The complete variable domain, with remaining parts taken from reference TRBV2 and TRBJ2-5, reads EPEVTQTPSHQVTQMGQEVILRCVPISNHLYFYWYRQILGQKVEFLVSFYNNEISEKSEIFDDQFSVERPDGSNFTLKIRSTKLEDSAMYFCASSDVGKETQYFGPGTRLLVL.

This clone was seen only a few times. V usage is TRBV4-2 and J usage is TRBJ2-3, with 10 bases aligning to TRBD2. The CDR3 extends over 17 amino acids. V dropped 1 base and J dropped 5; count of bases not matched to a gene: 9. Germline V gives CDR1 LGHNA, CDR2 YNFKEQ. This CDR3 reads CASSQVAGGRGEDTQYF. The DNA for the CDR3 is TGTGCCAGCAGCCAAGTAGCGGGGGGCCGGGGAGAAGATACGCAGTATTTT.

The V call is TRBV11-2, the J call TRBJ1-3; D ambiguous. V was cut by 2 bases and J by 0 bases, with 14 bases left in between. Germline-derived CDR1 and CDR2 are SGHAT and FQNNGV. CDR3 size: 17 residues. CDR3 protein: CASSLNRRPTSGNTIYF. The CDR3, as DNA: TGTGCCAGCAGCTTAAATCGCAGGCCTACCTCTGGAAACACCATATATTTT.

The chain joins TRBV6-6 to TRBJ1-2, with 8 bases that match TRBD1. In germline, CDR1 is MNHNY, CDR2 SVGAGI (reference sequence). The CDR3 has 13 amino acids. J gave up 2 bases and V 7 bases, and 3 bases lay outside the gene matches. The CDR3 loop reads CASIAGGNYGYTF. As DNA, the CDR3 is TGTGCCAGCATCGCAGGGGGCAACTATGGCTACACCTTC.

As for this clone: The same CDR3 arises from other DNA sequences in this sample as well. The chain recombines TRBV6-5 with TRBJ2-1, with no clear D. V lost 0 bases, J lost 4 bases, and 4 bases lay in between. From germline, CDR1 is MNHEY and CDR2 SVGAGI. The length of the CDR3 is 13 residues. CDR3 in amino acids: CASSYSQYNEQFF. The CDR3 DNA reads as TGTGCCAGCAGTTACTCACAGTACAATGAGCAGTTCTTC.

V gene TRBV11-1 combines with J gene TRBJ2-1; D might be TRBD2 (6 bases). The V gene lost 0 bases and the J gene lost 2 bases, with 11 bases spanning the gap. The CDR3 runs to 16 residues. CDR1 and CDR2 (germline): SGHAT, FQDESV (reference sequence). CDR3 DNA: TGTGCCAGCAGCTTAGCAGGGTCGGGGGCCTACAATGAGCAGTTCTTC. This codes for CASSLAGSGAYNEQFF.

This chain joins TRBV4-3 and TRBJ1-6; 7 bases map to TRBD1. J gave up 9 bases and V 4 bases, and 3 bases lay outside the gene matches. CDR3 length: 13 amino acids. The V gene's germline CDR1 is LGHNA and CDR2 YSLEER. The chain's CDR3 is CASSRQGGSPLHF. CDR3 coding DNA: TGCGCCAGCAGCCGCCAGGGGGGTTCACCCCTCCACTTT.